This TCR beta chain is drawn from a study of post-analysis software for immune sequencing data. Built from TCR beta cDNA, the libraries had unique molecular identifiers in them. TCRdb re-derived calls from the PCR reads in MiXCR, one entry per CDR3 protein. The sample holds hundreds of thousands of distinct CDR3 sequences, roughly 29% seen once. This CDR3 has 15 residues. Germline V gene lookup returns CDR1 DFQATT and CDR2 SNEGSKA (reference sequence). J lost 7 bases, V lost 6 bases, and 15 bases had no gene match. As for this clonotype: Antigen specificity is unknown.

Overall study results and limits: The study found TRBV5-6, TRBV5-1 and TRBV20-1 among roughly 5 TRBV segments more frequent in patients than controls.

This chain connects TRBV20-1 to TRBJ2-1, with TRBD2 matching over 7 bases. This receptor was identified in a girl aged 10-17 years with multiple sclerosis. Specimen: blood. The CDR3 bases are TGCAGTGCCTACTCAGCGGGGCCCAAACGGAATGAGCAGTTCTTC. Translating gives CSAYSAGPKRNEQFF.